One and the same sample provided the 7 T cell receptor beta chains below, sequenced in a study of blood T cell repertoires in COVID-19. Sequencing used immunoSEQ multiplex PCR; TCRdb keeps in-frame clones, though not all of them. The table shows 33,000 or so clones, with roughly 87% occurring only once. What was sequenced was peripheral blood. The receptor source for this set is a man between 65 and 85 years old with active or convalescent COVID-19.

The V and J genes are TRBV9 and TRBJ1-1; the D gene is possibly TRBD1 (6 bases). Germline CDR1 and CDR2: SGDLS and YYNGEE. The CDR3 spans 13 residues. Deletions cut 4 bases from V and 7 bases from J, with 14 bases between. The CDR3 DNA reads TGTGCCAGCAGCCCGAGGGGGTTGGGTGAAGCTTTCTTT. Encoded protein: CASSPRGLGEAFF.

This clone was counted once. The genes are TRBV10-3 and TRBJ2-1; 7 nucleotides agree with TRBD2. The V and J ends lost 2 bases and 13 bases, in that order; junction bases with no gene match: 17. The CDR3 loop spans 16 amino acids. Germline assignment: CDR1 ENHRY and CDR2 SYGVKD. The CDR3 DNA sequence: TGTGCCATCAGTGAGAGAGGCCCCTTGGCGGGAGTTGGCCAGTTCTTC. Translation gives CAISERGPLAGVGQFF.

This clone showed up just a few times. The CDR3 protein is CASSRTSGSSYEQYF. CDR3 bases: TGTGCCAGCAGCCGTACTAGCGGGAGCTCCTACGAGCAGTACTTC. This chain links TRBV6-5 with TRBJ2-7, with 11 positions matching TRBD2. CDR1 and CDR2 (germline): MNHEY, SVGAGI. The CDR3 is 15 amino acids. V dropped 6 bases and J dropped 0; count of bases not matched to a gene: 4.

J is TRBJ1-2 and V is TRBV19; D gene ambiguous. Germline V gene data show CDR1 as LNHDA and CDR2 as SQIVND (reference sequence). V gave up 2 bases and J gave up 2 bases, with 15 bases separating them. This CDR3 region has 16 residues. In DNA form, the CDR3 reads TGTGCCAGTAGTATAAGTTCCAGGCGATTAAACTATGGCTACACCTTC. This gives the protein CASSISSRRLNYGYTF. Supplemented by reference TRBV19 and TRBJ1-2, the full variable domain reads DGGITQSPKYLFRKEGQNVTLSCEQNLNHDAMYWYRQDPGQGLRLIYYSQIVNDFQKGDIAEGYSVSREKKESFPLTVTSAQKNPTAFYLCASSISSRRLNYGYTFGSGTRLTVV.

V gene TRBV25-1 combines with J gene TRBJ1-4; D is possibly TRBD1 (6 bases). The CDR3 covers 14 residues. Germline assignment: CDR1 MGHDK and CDR2 SYGVNS. V lost 5 bases and J 7 bases, leaving 14 bases between the germline ends. As DNA, the CDR3 is TGTGCCAGCAGTTATGGGGGAGGGGGTGAAAAACTGTTTTTT. It specifies CASSYGGGGEKLFF.

V gene TRBV5-5 combines with J gene TRBJ1-5; D is perhaps TRBD1 (6 bases). The V gene lost 1 base and the J gene lost 7 bases, with 12 bases spanning the gap. CDR1 is SGHKS and CDR2 is YYEKEE in the germline V gene (reference sequence). The CDR3 is made up of 14 amino acids. For the CDR3, the DNA is TGTGCCAGCAGCTTGATGTCAGGGGTGCAGCCCCAGCATTTT. Translating it yields CASSLMSGVQPQHF.

This chain links TRBV6-5 with TRBJ2-7, with 7 bases matching TRBD1. CDR3 length: 14 amino acids. CDR1 is MNHEY, CDR2 SVGAGI, per germline. J lost 2 bases, V lost 3 bases, and 4 bases had no gene match. CDR3 nucleotide sequence: TGTGCCAGCAGTTATGGACAGGCGACCTACGAGCAGTACTTC. Its translation: CASSYGQATYEQYF.